Sequencing of this T cell receptor (beta chain) was carried out in a study of blood T cells in healthy people across ages. Study-level points and caveats: Per million T cells, TCR beta diversity dropped roughly linearly as age increased.

Germline CDR1 and CDR2: SGHVS and FQNEAQ. The CDR3 runs 15 residues. Notes on this clonotype: Antigen unknown.

Primers used in a second PCR of roughly 6 to 11 cycles were a sample-barcoded 5' primer and a J-beta primer mix. One entry per CDR3 protein, called by TCRdb with MiXCR from the 5' RACE reads. The sample has about 970,000 distinct CDR3 sequences; roughly 51% are singletons. The chain uses TRBV7-8 and TRBJ2-5, with TRBD2 matching over 12 bases. The tail of the sequence fits TRBJ2-7 better, so the J call may be wrong. Input material: blood. The clonotype was recovered from a woman aged 55-69 years in good health. The DNA of the CDR3 is TGTGCCAGCAGTTGGACTAGCGGGACGCCCTACGAGCAGTACTTC. Translation gives CASSWTSGTPYEQYF.